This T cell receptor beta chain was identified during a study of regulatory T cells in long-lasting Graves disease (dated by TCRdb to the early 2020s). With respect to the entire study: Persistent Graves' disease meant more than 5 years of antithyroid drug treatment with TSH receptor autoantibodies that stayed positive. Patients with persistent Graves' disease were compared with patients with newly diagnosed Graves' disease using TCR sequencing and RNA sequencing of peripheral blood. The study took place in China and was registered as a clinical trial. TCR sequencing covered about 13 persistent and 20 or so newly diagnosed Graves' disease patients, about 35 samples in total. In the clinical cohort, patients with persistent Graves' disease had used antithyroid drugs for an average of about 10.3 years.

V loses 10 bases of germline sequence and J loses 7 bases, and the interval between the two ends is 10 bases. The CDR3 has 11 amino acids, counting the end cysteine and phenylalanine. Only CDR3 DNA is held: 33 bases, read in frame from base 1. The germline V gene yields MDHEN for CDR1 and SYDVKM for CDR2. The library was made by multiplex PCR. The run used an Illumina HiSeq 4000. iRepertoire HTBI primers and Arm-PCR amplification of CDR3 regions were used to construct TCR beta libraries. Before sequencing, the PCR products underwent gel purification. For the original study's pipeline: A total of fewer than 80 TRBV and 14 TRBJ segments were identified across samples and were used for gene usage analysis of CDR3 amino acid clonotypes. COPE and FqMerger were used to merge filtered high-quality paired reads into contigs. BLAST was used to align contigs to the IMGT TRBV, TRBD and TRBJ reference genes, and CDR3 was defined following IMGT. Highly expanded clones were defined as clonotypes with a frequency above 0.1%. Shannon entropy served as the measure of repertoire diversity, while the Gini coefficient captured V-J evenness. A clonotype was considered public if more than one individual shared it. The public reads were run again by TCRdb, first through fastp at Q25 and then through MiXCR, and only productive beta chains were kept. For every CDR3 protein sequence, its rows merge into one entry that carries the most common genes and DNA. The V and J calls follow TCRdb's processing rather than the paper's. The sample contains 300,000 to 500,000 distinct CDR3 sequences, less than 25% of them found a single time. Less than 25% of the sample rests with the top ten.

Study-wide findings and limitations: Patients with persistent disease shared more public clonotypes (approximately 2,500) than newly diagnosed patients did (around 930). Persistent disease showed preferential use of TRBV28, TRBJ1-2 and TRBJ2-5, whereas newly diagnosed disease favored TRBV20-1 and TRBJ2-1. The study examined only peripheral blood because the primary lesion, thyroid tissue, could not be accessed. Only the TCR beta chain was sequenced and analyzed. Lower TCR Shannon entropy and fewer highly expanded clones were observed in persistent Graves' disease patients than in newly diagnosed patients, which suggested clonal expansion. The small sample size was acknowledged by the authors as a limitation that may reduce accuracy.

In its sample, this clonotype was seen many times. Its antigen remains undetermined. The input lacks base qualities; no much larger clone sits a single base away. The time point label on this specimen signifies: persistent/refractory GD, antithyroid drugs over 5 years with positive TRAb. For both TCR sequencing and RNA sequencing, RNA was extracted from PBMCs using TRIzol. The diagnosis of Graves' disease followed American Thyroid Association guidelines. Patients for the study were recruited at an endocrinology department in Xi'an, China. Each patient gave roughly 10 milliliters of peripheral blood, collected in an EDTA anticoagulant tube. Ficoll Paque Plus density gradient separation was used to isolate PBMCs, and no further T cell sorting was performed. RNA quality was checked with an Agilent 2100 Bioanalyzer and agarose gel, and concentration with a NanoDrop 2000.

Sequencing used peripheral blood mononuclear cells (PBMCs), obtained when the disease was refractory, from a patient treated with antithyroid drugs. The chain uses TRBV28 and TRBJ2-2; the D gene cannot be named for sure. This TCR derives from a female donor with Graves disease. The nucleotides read TGTGCCATCAGAGCCCGCGGGGAGCTGTTTTTT. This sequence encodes CAIRARGELFF.